This T cell receptor (beta chain) comes out of a study of blood T cells in healthy people across ages. Findings of the study overall: Shifts in expanded clonotypes may have been confounded by donor CMV status, which was unknown.

Of note for this clonotype: Its antigen is unknown. A junction end diverges from the germline sequence, so it may reflect a read error.

Every participating donor contributed approximately 10 milliliters of peripheral blood through a draw. Together with a sample-barcoded 5' primer, a J-beta primer mix was included in a second PCR lasting about 7 to 12 cycles. TCRdb re-analysed the 5' RACE reads in MiXCR, keeping a single row per CDR3 protein. The table records over a million distinct CDR3 sequences, roughly 43% of them present only once. There are 13 residues in the CDR3. The germline V gene has CDR1 GTSNPN and CDR2 SVGIG (reference sequence). This TCR was sampled from a woman between 18 and 29 years old in good health. Material for sequencing was blood. The rearrangement joins TRBV30 to TRBJ1-2, with 7 bases aligning to TRBD1. The CDR3 is CAWSYRDSYGSTF. The CDR3 DNA reads as TGTGCCTGGAGTTATCGGGACAGCTATGGCTCCACCTTC.